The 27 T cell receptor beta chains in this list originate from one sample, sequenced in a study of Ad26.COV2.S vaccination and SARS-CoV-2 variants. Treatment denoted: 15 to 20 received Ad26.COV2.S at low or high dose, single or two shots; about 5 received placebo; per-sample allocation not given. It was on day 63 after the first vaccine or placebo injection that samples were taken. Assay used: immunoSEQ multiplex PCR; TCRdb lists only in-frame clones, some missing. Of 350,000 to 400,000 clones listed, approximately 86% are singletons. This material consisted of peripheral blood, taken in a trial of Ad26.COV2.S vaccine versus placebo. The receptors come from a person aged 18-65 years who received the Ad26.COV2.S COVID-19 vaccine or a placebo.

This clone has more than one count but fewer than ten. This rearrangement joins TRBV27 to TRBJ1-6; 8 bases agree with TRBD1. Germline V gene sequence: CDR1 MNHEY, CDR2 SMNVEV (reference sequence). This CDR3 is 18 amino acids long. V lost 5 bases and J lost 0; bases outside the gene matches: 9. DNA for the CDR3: TGTGCCAGCAGTCAAACCGGGACAGGATACTCCTATAATTCACCCCTCCACTTT. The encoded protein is CASSQTGTGYSYNSPLHF.

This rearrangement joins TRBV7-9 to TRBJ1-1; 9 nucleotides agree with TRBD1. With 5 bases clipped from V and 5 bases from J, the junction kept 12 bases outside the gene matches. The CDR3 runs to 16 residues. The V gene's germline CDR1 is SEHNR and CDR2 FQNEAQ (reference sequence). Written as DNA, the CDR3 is TGTGCCAGCAGCGACAGTCCGGGACAGGGAGGAACTGAAGCTTTCTTT. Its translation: CASSDSPGQGGTEAFF.

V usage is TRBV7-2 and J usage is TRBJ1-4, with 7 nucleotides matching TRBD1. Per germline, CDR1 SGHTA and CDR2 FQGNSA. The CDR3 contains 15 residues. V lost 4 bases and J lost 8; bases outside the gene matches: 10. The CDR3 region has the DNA TGTGCCAGCAGCTCATCCCCTGACAGGGTAGAAAAACTGTTTTTT. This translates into CASSSSPDRVEKLFF. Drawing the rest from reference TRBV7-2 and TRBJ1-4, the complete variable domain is GAGVSQSPSNKVTEKGKDVELRCDPISGHTALYWYRQSLGQGLEFLIYFQGNSAPDKSGLPSDRFSAERTGGSVSTLTIQRTQQEDSAVYLCASSSSPDRVEKLFFGSGTQLSVL.

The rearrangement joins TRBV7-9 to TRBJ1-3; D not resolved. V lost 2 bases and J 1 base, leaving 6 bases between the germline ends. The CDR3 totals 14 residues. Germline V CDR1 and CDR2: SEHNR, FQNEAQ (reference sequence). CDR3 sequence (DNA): TGTGCCAGCAGCTTAACCAGGTCTGGAAACACCATATATTTT. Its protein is CASSLTRSGNTIYF.

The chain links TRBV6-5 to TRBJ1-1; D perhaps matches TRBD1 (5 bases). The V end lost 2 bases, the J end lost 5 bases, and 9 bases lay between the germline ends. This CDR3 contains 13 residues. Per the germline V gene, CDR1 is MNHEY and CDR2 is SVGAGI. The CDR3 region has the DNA TGTGCCAGCAGTTACGACCAGGGTACTGAAGCTTTCTTT. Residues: CASSYDQGTEAFF.

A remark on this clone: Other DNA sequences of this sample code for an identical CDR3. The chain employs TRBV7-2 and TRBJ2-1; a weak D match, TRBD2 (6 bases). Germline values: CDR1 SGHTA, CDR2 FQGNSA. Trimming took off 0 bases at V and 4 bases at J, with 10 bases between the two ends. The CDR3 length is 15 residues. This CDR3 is CASSLAGGTYNEQFF. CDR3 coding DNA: TGTGCCAGCAGCTTAGCCGGGGGAACTTACAATGAGCAGTTCTTC.

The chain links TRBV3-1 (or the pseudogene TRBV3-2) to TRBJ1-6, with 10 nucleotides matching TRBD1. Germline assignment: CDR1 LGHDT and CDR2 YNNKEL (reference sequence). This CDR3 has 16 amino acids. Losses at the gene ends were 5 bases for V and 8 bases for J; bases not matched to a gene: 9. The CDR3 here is CASSTWDRGSDSPLHF. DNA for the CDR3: TGTGCCAGCAGCACCTGGGACAGGGGTTCGGATTCACCCCTCCACTTT.

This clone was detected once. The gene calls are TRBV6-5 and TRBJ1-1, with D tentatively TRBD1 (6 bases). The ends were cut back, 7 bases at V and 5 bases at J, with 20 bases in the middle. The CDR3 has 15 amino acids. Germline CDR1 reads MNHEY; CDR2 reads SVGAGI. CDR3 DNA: TGTGCCAGCACCCTGGGGGGCCCCGGGGATACTGAAGCTTTCTTT. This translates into CASTLGGPGDTEAFF.

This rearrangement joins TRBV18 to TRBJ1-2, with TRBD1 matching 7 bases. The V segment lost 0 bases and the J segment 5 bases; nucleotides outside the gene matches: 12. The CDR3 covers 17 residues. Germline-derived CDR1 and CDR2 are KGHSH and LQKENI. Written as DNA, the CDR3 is TGTGCCAGCTCACCACCGGTGCTAGGGGGCTGGGGATATGGCTACACCTTC. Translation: CASSPPVLGGWGYGYTF.

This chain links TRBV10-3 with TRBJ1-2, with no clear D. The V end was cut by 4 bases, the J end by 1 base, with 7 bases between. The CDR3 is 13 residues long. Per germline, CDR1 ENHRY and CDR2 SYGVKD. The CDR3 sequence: CAISARDNYGYTF. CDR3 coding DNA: TGTGCCATCAGTGCTAGGGATAACTATGGCTACACCTTC.

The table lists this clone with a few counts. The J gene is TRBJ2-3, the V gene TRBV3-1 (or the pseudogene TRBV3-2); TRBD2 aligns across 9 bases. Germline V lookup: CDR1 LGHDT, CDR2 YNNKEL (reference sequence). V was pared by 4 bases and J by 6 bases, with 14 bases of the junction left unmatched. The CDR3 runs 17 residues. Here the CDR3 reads CASSLGGPGTSRDTQYF. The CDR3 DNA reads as TGTGCCAGCAGCCTTGGAGGGCCCGGGACTAGCCGGGATACGCAGTATTTT.

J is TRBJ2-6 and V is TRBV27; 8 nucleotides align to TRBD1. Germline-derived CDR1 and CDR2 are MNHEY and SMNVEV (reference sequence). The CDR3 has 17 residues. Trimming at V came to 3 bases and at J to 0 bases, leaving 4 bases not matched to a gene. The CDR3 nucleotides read TGTGCCAGCAGTTTTTACAGGGGGAGCTCTGGGGCCAACGTCCTGACTTTC. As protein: CASSFYRGSSGANVLTF.

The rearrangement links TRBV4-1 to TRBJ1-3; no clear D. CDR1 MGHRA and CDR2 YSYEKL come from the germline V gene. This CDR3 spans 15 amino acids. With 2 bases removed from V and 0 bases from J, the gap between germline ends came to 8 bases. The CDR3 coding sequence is TGCGCCAGCAGCCAATCACTGAGCTCTGGAAACACCATATATTTT. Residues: CASSQSLSSGNTIYF.

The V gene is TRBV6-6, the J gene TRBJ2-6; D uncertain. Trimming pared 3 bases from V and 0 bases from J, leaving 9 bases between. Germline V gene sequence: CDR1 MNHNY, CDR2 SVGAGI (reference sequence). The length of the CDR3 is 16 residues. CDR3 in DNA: TGTGCCAGCAGTTATGGCATCCCCTCTGGGGCCAACGTCCTGACTTTC. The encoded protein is CASSYGIPSGANVLTF.

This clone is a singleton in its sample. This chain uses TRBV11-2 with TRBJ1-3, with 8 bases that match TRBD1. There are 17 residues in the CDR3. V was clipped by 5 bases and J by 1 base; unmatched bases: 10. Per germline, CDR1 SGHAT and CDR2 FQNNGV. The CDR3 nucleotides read TGTGCCAGCAGCGCCAGGACAGGGAGGCATTCTGGAAACACCATATATTTT. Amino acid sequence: CASSARTGRHSGNTIYF.

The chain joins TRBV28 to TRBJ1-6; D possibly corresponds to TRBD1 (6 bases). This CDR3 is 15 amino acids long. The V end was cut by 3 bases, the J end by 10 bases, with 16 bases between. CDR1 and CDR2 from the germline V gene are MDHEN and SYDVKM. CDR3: CASSFGTGTGSPLHF. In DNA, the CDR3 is TGTGCCAGCAGTTTTGGCACAGGGACCGGGTCACCCCTCCACTTT.

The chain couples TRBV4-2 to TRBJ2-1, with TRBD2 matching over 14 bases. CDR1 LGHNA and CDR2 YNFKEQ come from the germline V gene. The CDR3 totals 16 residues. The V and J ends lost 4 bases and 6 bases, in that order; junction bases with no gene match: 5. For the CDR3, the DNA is TGTGCCAGCAGCCGAAGCGGGACTAGCGGGGGCAATGAGCAGTTCTTC. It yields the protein CASSRSGTSGGNEQFF.

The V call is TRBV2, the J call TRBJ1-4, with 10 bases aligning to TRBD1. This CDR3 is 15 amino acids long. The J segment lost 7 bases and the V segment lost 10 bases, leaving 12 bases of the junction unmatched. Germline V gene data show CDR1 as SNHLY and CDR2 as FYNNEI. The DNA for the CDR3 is TGTGCCACCAAACGCCGGGACAGGGGCGGTGAAAAACTGTTTTTT. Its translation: CATKRRDRGGEKLFF.

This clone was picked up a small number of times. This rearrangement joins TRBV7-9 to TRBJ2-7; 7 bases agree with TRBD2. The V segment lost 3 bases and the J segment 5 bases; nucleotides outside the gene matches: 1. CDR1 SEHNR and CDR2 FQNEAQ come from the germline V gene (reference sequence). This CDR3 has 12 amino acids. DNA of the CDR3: TGTGCCAGCAGCTTTGCGGGGGACGAGCAGTACTTC. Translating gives CASSFAGDEQYF. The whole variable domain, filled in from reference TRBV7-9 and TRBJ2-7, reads DTGVSQNPRHKITKRGQNVTFRCDPISEHNRLYWYRQTLGQGPEFLTYFQNEAQLEKSRLLSDRFSAERPKGSFSTLEIQRTEQGDSAMYLCASSFAGDEQYFGPGTRLTVT.

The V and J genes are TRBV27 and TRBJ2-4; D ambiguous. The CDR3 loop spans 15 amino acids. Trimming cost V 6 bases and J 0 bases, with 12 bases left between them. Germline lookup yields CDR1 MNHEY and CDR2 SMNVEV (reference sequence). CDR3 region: CASSSRLEAKNIQYF. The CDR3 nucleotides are TGTGCCAGCAGCTCCCGACTGGAAGCCAAAAACATTCAGTACTTC.

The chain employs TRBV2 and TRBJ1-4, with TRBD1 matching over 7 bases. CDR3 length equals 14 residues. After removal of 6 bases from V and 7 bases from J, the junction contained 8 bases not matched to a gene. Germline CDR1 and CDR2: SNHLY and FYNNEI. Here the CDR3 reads CASRGTAKGEKLFF. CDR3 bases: TGTGCCAGCAGAGGGACAGCCAAGGGTGAAAAACTGTTTTTT.

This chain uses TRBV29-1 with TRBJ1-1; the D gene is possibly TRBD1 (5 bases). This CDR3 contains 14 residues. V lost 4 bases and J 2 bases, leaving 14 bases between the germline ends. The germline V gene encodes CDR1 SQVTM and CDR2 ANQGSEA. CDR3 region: CSVGVGVGNTEAFF. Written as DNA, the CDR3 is TGCAGCGTTGGAGTGGGGGTGGGAAACACTGAAGCTTTCTTT.

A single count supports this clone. CDR3 nucleotides: TGTGCCAGCAGCCGCCAGGGGACAGCTACCTACGAGCAGTACTTC. Protein sequence: CASSRQGTATYEQYF. This chain connects TRBV3-1 (or the pseudogene TRBV3-2) to TRBJ2-7, with 7 nucleotides matching TRBD1. The CDR3 covers 15 residues. V trimming: 4 bases; J trimming: 2 bases; junction bases outside the gene matches: 8. Germline CDR1 and CDR2: LGHDT and YNNKEL (reference sequence).

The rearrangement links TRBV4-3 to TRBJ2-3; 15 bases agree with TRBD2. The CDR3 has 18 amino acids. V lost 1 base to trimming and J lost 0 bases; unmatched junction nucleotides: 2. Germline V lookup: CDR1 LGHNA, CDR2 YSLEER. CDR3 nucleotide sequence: TGCGCCAGCAGCCAAGGGACTAGCGGGGGGGGTAGCACAGATACGCAGTATTTT. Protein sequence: CASSQGTSGGGSTDTQYF.

The CDR3 reads CASSQNPASGGDEQYF. The CDR3 DNA sequence: TGTGCCAGCTCACAAAACCCGGCTAGCGGGGGAGACGAGCAGTACTTC. The J gene is TRBJ2-7, the V gene TRBV18; 10 bases agree with TRBD2. The CDR3 loop spans 16 amino acids. V shed 4 bases, J shed 5 bases, and the junction held 11 bases outside the gene matches. The V gene's germline CDR1 is KGHSH and CDR2 LQKENI.

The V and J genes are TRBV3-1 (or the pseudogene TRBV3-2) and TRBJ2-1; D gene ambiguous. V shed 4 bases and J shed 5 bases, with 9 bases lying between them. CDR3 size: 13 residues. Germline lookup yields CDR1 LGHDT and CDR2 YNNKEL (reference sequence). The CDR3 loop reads CASSPNYNNEQFF. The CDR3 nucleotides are TGTGCCAGCAGCCCGAACTATAACAATGAGCAGTTCTTC.

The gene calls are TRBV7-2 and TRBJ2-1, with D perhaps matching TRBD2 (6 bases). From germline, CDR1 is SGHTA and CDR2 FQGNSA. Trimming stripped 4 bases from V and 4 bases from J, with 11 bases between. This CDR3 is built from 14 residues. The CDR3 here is CASSSPTSYNEQFF. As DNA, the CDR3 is TGTGCCAGCAGCTCACCGACTAGTTACAATGAGCAGTTCTTC.